The sample holds many counts of the clone carrying this T cell receptor beta chain. The antigen is not known. The sample originates from a study of Graves' ophthalmopathy and Graves' hyperthyroidism. Study-wide results and caveats: Sensitivity reached around 67% and specificity 72% to 80% when the model predicted ophthalmopathy progression.

CDR3 regions of TCR beta were amplified from RNA transcripts. An initial RT-PCR round employing HTBI primers preceded a second-round multiplex PCR. One entry per CDR3 protein, called by TCRdb with MiXCR from the multiplex PCR reads. The sample includes fewer than 350,000 distinct CDR3 sequences, under 20% of them seen just once. The CDR3 consists of 15 residues. The germline CDR1 and CDR2 sequences are DFQATT and SNEGSKA (reference sequence). The V gene end was trimmed by 4 bases and the J gene end by 4 bases; junction bases not matched to a gene: 6. The sample consisted of peripheral blood. V usage is TRBV20-1 and J usage is TRBJ2-7; 14 bases agree with TRBD2. The TCR originated in an adult man with Graves' ophthalmopathy. The CDR3 coding sequence is TGCAGTGCTACCCAGACTAGCGGGAGGGGGTACGAGCAGTACTTC. Translating it yields CSATQTSGRGYEQYF.